This entry describes one TCR beta chain. Germline CDR1 is MDHEN and CDR2 is SYDVKM. The CDR3 length is 15 residues. Trimming left V 7 bases short and J 11 bases short, with 23 bases between. This sample was taken from a study of blood T cell repertoires in COVID-19. For the study at large: T cells, B-cell-depleted T cells, or PBMCs provided the cDNA or gDNA that served as material.

Generated by immunoSEQ multiplex PCR, the TCRdb table keeps only in-frame clones and is missing some. The sample carries approximately 250,000 clones, more than 75% recorded once. The V call is TRBV28, the J call TRBJ1-4; maybe TRBD1 (5 bases). The sample comprised peripheral blood. The sequence came from a man aged 40-49 years with active or convalescent COVID-19. The CDR3 spells CASKGSQGREYKLFF. The CDR3 DNA reads TGTGCCAGCAAGGGCTCTCAGGGCCGTGAATACAAACTGTTTTTT.